This TCR beta chain was obtained from a study of shared clonotypes between healthy human individuals. TCRdb keeps only in-frame clones here, not all; method: immunoSEQ multiplex PCR. In the table there are roughly 480,000 clones, 79% of which are singletons. V was cut by 0 bases and J by 5 bases, with 12 bases left in between. CDR1 and CDR2 (germline): SGHNT, YYREEE (reference sequence). The CDR3 sequence is 14 residues long. Sequencing input: PBMCs. J is TRBJ2-7 and V is TRBV5-4; tentatively, D is TRBD2 (7 bases). This receptor was taken from a woman aged 40 to 50 in good health. Some clones in this sample may be carry-over from other donors' samples. The CDR3 is CASSLAPGGHEQYF. The CDR3 region has the DNA TGTGCCAGCAGCTTGGCCCCCGGGGGGCACGAGCAGTACTTC.